These 30 T cell receptor beta chains originate from one sample sequenced in a study of technical replicates of blood from several donors. The assay was immunoSEQ multiplex PCR, and TCRdb's table has in-frame clones only and misses some. The table includes around 80,000 clones, roughly 94% detected once. Material: T cells isolated from PBMCs. The receptors were gathered from a human donor in good health.

J is TRBJ2-1 and V is TRBV4-1; no firm D call. Germline CDR1 reads MGHRA; CDR2 reads YSYEKL. The CDR3 runs 16 residues. Trimming left V 0 bases short and J 0 bases short, with 9 bases between. CDR3 sequence reads: CASSQEWRSSYNEQFF. The CDR3 coding sequence is TGCGCCAGCAGCCAAGAATGGAGAAGCTCCTACAATGAGCAGTTCTTC.

This chain connects TRBV11-3 to TRBJ2-7, with 9 bases that match TRBD1. The junction had 4 bases not matched to a gene; V was cut back by 5 bases and J by 5 bases. The germline gives CDR1 SGHNT, CDR2 YENEEA. This CDR3 has 13 amino acids. CDR3 protein: CASSGTGWNEQYF. The CDR3 DNA reads as TGTGCCAGCAGCGGGACAGGGTGGAACGAGCAGTACTTC.

Only a few counts were recorded for this clone. The genes are TRBV29-1 and TRBJ1-1; TRBD1 is a possible D gene (5 bases). V lost 8 bases to trimming and J lost 1 base, with 17 bases between them. Germline V lookup: CDR1 SQVTM, CDR2 ANQGSEA. The CDR3 consists of 14 residues. This chain's CDR3 is CSSSRLGANTEAFF. For the CDR3, the DNA is TGCAGCTCATCGAGGTTAGGGGCGAACACTGAAGCTTTCTTT.

Turning to this clone: Relative to the germline gene, one junction end is altered; a read error may explain this. The chain has TRBV10-3 and TRBJ1-1, with D maybe TRBD1 (5 bases). This CDR3 has 12 amino acids. Germline-derived CDR1 and CDR2 are ENHRY and SYGVKD. The DNA for the CDR3 is TGTGCCGTCAGGGCCGCCAACACTGAAGCTTTCTTT. Translated, it gives CAVRAANTEAFF.

The chain uses TRBV10-3 and TRBJ2-7; D may be TRBD1 (6 bases). CDR1 and CDR2 from the germline V gene are ENHRY and SYGVKD. The CDR3 contains 12 residues. Trimming pared 10 bases from V and 1 base from J, leaving 11 bases between. This CDR3 is CATRDTSYEQYF. In nucleotides, the CDR3 is TGTGCCACTAGGGACACTTCCTACGAGCAGTACTTC.

In this sample, this clone turned up once. The CDR3 DNA follows: TGTGCCAGCGTGAGAGGGAGCTCCTACAATGAGCAGTTCTTC. Amino acid sequence: CASVRGSSYNEQFF. The chain is built from TRBV28 and TRBJ2-1, with D tentatively TRBD2 (5 bases). Trimming took off 8 bases at V and 0 bases at J, with 11 bases between the two ends. Germline-derived CDR1 and CDR2 are MDHEN and SYDVKM. The length of the CDR3 is 14 residues.

This clone appeared a few times. The chain carries TRBV4-2 and TRBJ2-1, with TRBD2 identical over 8 bases. This CDR3 has 15 amino acids. CDR1 is LGHNA and CDR2 is YNFKEQ in the germline V gene. V shed 2 bases, J shed 6 bases, and the junction held 6 bases outside the gene matches. Written as DNA, the CDR3 is TGTGCCAGCAGCCAAAACGACGGGACTAGCAATGAGCAGTTCTTC. This encodes CASSQNDGTSNEQFF.

The chain has TRBV6-1 and TRBJ2-1; 10 bases match TRBD2. This CDR3 region has 17 residues. J gave up 4 bases and V 4 bases, and 10 bases lay outside the gene matches. CDR1 MNHNS and CDR2 SASEGT come from the germline V gene. CDR3 sequence: CASSGLSGTSEYNEQFF. For the CDR3, the DNA is TGTGCCAGCAGTGGATTATCCGGGACTAGCGAGTACAATGAGCAGTTCTTC.

The chain employs TRBV19 and TRBJ1-5; D not resolved. CDR1 LNHDA and CDR2 SQIVND come from the germline V gene (reference sequence). The germline V and J ends were trimmed by 6 bases and 0 bases, with 15 bases remaining between them. This CDR3 spans 16 amino acids. CDR3 protein: CASSPLGSYSNQPQHF. CDR3 DNA sequence: TGTGCCAGTAGCCCCCTTGGCAGTTATAGCAATCAGCCCCAGCATTTT.

The chain joins TRBV6-1 to TRBJ1-1, with D unclear. The CDR3 spans 15 residues. Germline V gives CDR1 MNHNS, CDR2 SASEGT. V gave up 1 base and J gave up 1 base, with 10 bases separating them. CDR3 nucleotide sequence: TGTGCCAGCAGTGAAGGATTCCGTAGGAACACTGAAGCTTTCTTT. It yields the protein CASSEGFRRNTEAFF.

V gene TRBV19 combines with J gene TRBJ1-1; 8 positions agree with TRBD1. Trimming at V came to 4 bases and at J to 3 bases, leaving 4 bases not matched to a gene. CDR1 and CDR2 (germline): LNHDA, SQIVND (reference sequence). The CDR3 is 14 residues long. In DNA form, the CDR3 reads TGTGCCAGTAGTAGGGAGACAGGGGACACTGAAGCTTTCTTT. Protein sequence: CASSRETGDTEAFF.

V usage is TRBV7-2 and J usage is TRBJ2-1, with 10 bases aligning to TRBD2. Germline-derived CDR1 and CDR2 are SGHTA and FQGNSA. This CDR3 is 17 amino acids long. V shed 1 base, J shed 0 bases, and the junction held 3 bases outside the gene matches. This chain's CDR3 is CASSLDPSGSSYNEQFF. The DNA of the CDR3 is TGTGCCAGCAGCTTAGACCCTAGCGGGAGCTCCTACAATGAGCAGTTCTTC. Full variable domain (missing parts from reference TRBV7-2 and TRBJ2-1): GAGVSQSPSNKVTEKGKDVELRCDPISGHTALYWYRQSLGQGLEFLIYFQGNSAPDKSGLPSDRFSAERTGGSVSTLTIQRTQQEDSAVYLCASSLDPSGSSYNEQFFGPGTRLTVL.

The chain is built from TRBV29-1 and TRBJ2-1, with D maybe TRBD2 (6 bases). The CDR3 length is 14 residues. Per germline, CDR1 SQVTM and CDR2 ANQGSEA. Trimming took 7 bases from V and 3 from J, leaving 16 bases between them. The CDR3 spells CSARASSGYNEQFF. DNA for the CDR3: TGCAGCGCCCGAGCCAGTAGCGGCTACAATGAGCAGTTCTTC.

The chain links TRBV4-1 to TRBJ2-1; tentative D call: TRBD2 (5 bases). The CDR3 loop spans 16 amino acids. V lost 1 base to trimming and J lost 6 bases, with 16 bases between them. Germline CDR1 reads MGHRA; CDR2 reads YSYEKL. The CDR3 spells CASSQARESFTNEQFF. DNA of the CDR3: TGCGCCAGCAGCCAAGCGAGGGAGTCATTCACCAATGAGCAGTTCTTC.

This clone appeared a single time. The chain joins TRBV6-1 to TRBJ2-1, with TRBD2 matching over 10 bases. The CDR3 length is 14 residues. Germline loops: CDR1 MNHNS, CDR2 SASEGT. Losses at the gene ends were 8 bases for V and 7 bases for J; bases not matched to a gene: 8. CDR3 bases: TGTGCCAGCCAAACTAGCGGGAAAGGGAATGAGCAGTTCTTC. Residues: CASQTSGKGNEQFF.

The chain links TRBV7-8 to TRBJ2-7; D call uncertain. The germline V gene has CDR1 SGHVS and CDR2 FQNEAQ. The CDR3 has 14 amino acids. Trimming shortened V by 5 bases and J by 5 bases, and 16 bases separated the two germline ends. CDR3 nucleotide sequence: TGTGCCAGCAGCGCTAGGAGAGCCGACCACGAGCAGTACTTC. Translating it yields CASSARRADHEQYF.

A single count supports this clone. The chain uses TRBV29-1 and TRBJ1-1, with D unclear. V lost 6 bases and J 4 bases, leaving 27 bases between the germline ends. The CDR3 contains 17 residues. Germline V lookup: CDR1 SQVTM, CDR2 ANQGSEA. Here the CDR3 reads CSVPTIGSTAGRTEAFF. The DNA for the CDR3 is TGCAGCGTCCCGACGATAGGCTCGACCGCTGGGCGCACTGAAGCTTTCTTT. Variable domain in full (rest from reference TRBV29-1 and TRBJ1-1): SAVISQKPSRDICQRGTSLTIQCQVDSQVTMMFWYRQQPGQSLTLIATANQGSEATYESGFVIDKFPISRPNLTFSTLTVSNMSPEDSSIYLCSVPTIGSTAGRTEAFFGQGTRLTVV.

The chain combines TRBV4-1 with TRBJ2-7; 7 positions agree with TRBD2. The CDR3 totals 16 residues. Trimming cost V 4 bases and J 5 bases; bases outside gene matches: 14. The germline CDR1 and CDR2 sequences are MGHRA and YSYEKL. CDR3 protein: CASSPRMGGGLDEQYF. The CDR3 DNA reads TGCGCCAGCAGCCCCCGGATGGGGGGAGGGCTCGACGAGCAGTACTTC.

The chain carries TRBV19 and TRBJ1-4; D unclear. The CDR3 extends over 14 amino acids. Germline CDR1 LNHDA, CDR2 SQIVND (reference sequence). The V gene lost 4 bases and the J gene lost 7 bases, with 13 bases spanning the gap. CDR3 residues: CASSTRSLSEKLFF. Here the CDR3 DNA reads TGTGCCAGTAGTACCCGTTCGTTGAGTGAAAAACTGTTTTTT.

This chain links TRBV4-2 with TRBJ2-1, with 7 bases that match TRBD2. The length of the CDR3 is 15 residues. CDR1 and CDR2 from the germline V gene are LGHNA and YNFKEQ. V shed 2 bases, J shed 6 bases, and the junction held 7 bases outside the gene matches. In DNA form, the CDR3 reads TGTGCCAGCAGCCAAAGACGACTAGCCTTCAATGAGCAGTTCTTC. Its translation is CASSQRRLAFNEQFF.

The rearrangement links TRBV10-3 to TRBJ1-1; 8 bases map to TRBD1. Trimming cost V 3 bases and J 11 bases; bases outside gene matches: 8. This CDR3 has 13 residues. Germline values: CDR1 ENHRY, CDR2 SYGVKD. Written as DNA, the CDR3 is TGTGCCATCAGTGACTCGGACAGGGCTGGCGCTTTCTTT. It is translated as CAISDSDRAGAFF.

This clone was counted between two and nine times. The chain couples TRBV30 to TRBJ2-5, with a weak D call TRBD1 (6 bases). From germline, CDR1 is GTSNPN and CDR2 SVGIG (reference sequence). This CDR3 comprises 12 residues. V was shortened by 0 bases and J by 6 bases, with 8 bases between the two germline ends. The CDR3 region is CAWSVQGQTQYF. The CDR3 region has the DNA TGTGCCTGGAGTGTACAGGGTCAGACCCAGTACTTC.

This chain joins TRBV7-2 and TRBJ2-2, with TRBD2 matching over 10 bases. This CDR3 is built from 17 residues. The J segment lost 4 bases and the V segment lost 0 bases, leaving 5 bases of the junction unmatched. Germline V gene sequence: CDR1 SGHTA, CDR2 FQGNSA. The CDR3 loop is CASSLAIAGGGTGELFF. CDR3 DNA: TGTGCCAGCAGCTTAGCCATAGCGGGAGGTGGCACCGGGGAGCTGTTTTTT.

The CDR3, as DNA: TGTGCCTGGAGTCGGATAGCGGTCCATGAGCAGTTCTTC. Translating it yields CAWSRIAVHEQFF. The chain links TRBV30 to TRBJ2-1, with a possible D match to TRBD2 (6 bases). V lost 2 bases and J lost 8, with 13 bases in between. CDR3 length equals 13 residues. CDR1 and CDR2 (germline): GTSNPN, SVGIG (reference sequence).

The chain joins TRBV4-3 to TRBJ2-7; 7 positions agree with TRBD2. Germline lookup yields CDR1 LGHNA and CDR2 YSLEER. The V and J ends lost 1 base and 3 bases, in that order; junction bases with no gene match: 3. The CDR3 has 14 residues. CDR3 in amino acids: CASSQGRGSYEQYF. The CDR3 DNA sequence: TGCGCCAGCAGCCAAGGTCGCGGGAGCTACGAGCAGTACTTC.

The rearrangement links TRBV30 to TRBJ2-1; 10 positions match TRBD2. Trimming at V came to 4 bases and at J to 0 bases, leaving 0 bases not matched to a gene. The CDR3 is made up of 14 amino acids. Germline V gene data show CDR1 as GTSNPN and CDR2 as SVGIG (reference sequence). CDR3 protein: CAWTSGSSYNEQFF. The CDR3 bases are TGTGCCTGGACTAGCGGGAGCTCCTACAATGAGCAGTTCTTC.

This chain joins TRBV7-6 and TRBJ1-1; D remains unclear. Trimming took 5 bases from V and 4 from J, leaving 8 bases between them. The CDR3 covers 12 residues. The germline CDR1 and CDR2 sequences are SGHVS and FNYEAQ. This chain's CDR3 is CASSAVSTEAFF. The CDR3 nucleotides are TGTGCCAGCAGCGCAGTCAGCACTGAAGCTTTCTTT.

CDR3 amino acids: CASSLPGQWTGELFF. CDR3 sequence (DNA): TGTGCCAGCAGCTTACCGGGACAATGGACCGGGGAGCTGTTTTTT. The J gene is TRBJ2-2, the V gene TRBV9; tentatively, D is TRBD1 (6 bases). With 4 bases removed from V and 5 bases from J, the gap between germline ends came to 15 bases. From germline, CDR1 is SGDLS and CDR2 YYNGEE. The CDR3 contains 15 residues.

The chain joins TRBV6-5 to TRBJ2-2, with no clear D. In germline, CDR1 is MNHEY, CDR2 SVGAGI. The CDR3 loop spans 12 amino acids. V was trimmed by 3 bases and J by 6 bases, leaving 5 bases between them. CDR3 DNA: TGTGCCAGCAGTTATCGTGCCGGGGAGCTGTTTTTT. It yields the protein CASSYRAGELFF.

The gene calls are TRBV5-8 and TRBJ2-3; 7 nucleotides agree with TRBD2. Per the germline V gene, CDR1 is SGHTS and CDR2 is YDEGEE. This CDR3 is built from 15 residues. J was trimmed by 3 bases and V by 0 bases; bases with no gene match: 4. CDR3 sequence (DNA): TGTGCCAGCAGCTTGGGCGGGAGAAGAACAGATACGCAGTATTTT. Translated, it gives CASSLGGRRTDTQYF.